This is a list of T cell receptor beta chains from one sample in a study of blood T cell repertoires in COVID-19. Produced via immunoSEQ multiplex PCR; TCRdb's table is partial and in-frame only. Of over 150,000 clones listed, about 80% are singletons. The sequencing input was peripheral blood. Source of these receptors: a human donor in a cohort sampled during active COVID-19. The conserved cysteine and the conserved F or W are not part of the CDR3 here. Fields, in order: V gene, CDR3 protein.

v_gene: TRBV13
CDR3aa: ASSISGAYEQY

v_gene: TRBV10-1
CDR3aa: ASSRDYTDTQY

v_gene: TRBV6-6
CDR3aa: ASSQGGGGGTDTQY

v_gene: TRBV29-1
CDR3aa: SLPLGQGIHGYT

v_gene: TRBV27
CDR3aa: ASSNVLGGPYNEQF

v_gene: TRBV7-9
CDR3aa: ASRRGALNTEAF

v_gene: TRBV19
CDR3aa: ASSPLGLADEQY

v_gene: TRBV2
CDR3aa: ASSERQGGGSPLH

v_gene: TRBV13
CDR3aa: ASSLVRGQETQY

v_gene: TRBV19
CDR3aa: AGGSYNEQF

v_gene: TRBV4-1
CDR3aa: ASSYLSQGSGNTIY

v_gene: TRBV10-3
CDR3aa: AINRGLAGDEQF

v_gene: TRBV7-9
CDR3aa: ASSLYTGQGVNTEAF

v_gene: TRBV6-5
CDR3aa: ASSKPGQHNEQF

v_gene: TRBV30
CDR3aa: AWSDPGQSHYGYT

v_gene: TRBV19
CDR3aa: ASSIATTATYGYT

v_gene: TRBV27
CDR3aa: ASRTGPLAYEQY

v_gene: TRBV19
CDR3aa: ASSRTPPNQPQH

v_gene: TRBV9
CDR3aa: ASTGTRGPGELF

v_gene: TRBV3-1/TRBV3-2
CDR3aa: ASSQDRGRHEKLF

v_gene: TRBV7-6
CDR3aa: ASSLVAGELNEKLF

v_gene: TRBV3-1/TRBV3-2
CDR3aa: ASSQPGGAGYT

v_gene: TRBV6-6
CDR3aa: ASSLSGRAQPQH

v_gene: TRBV18
CDR3aa: ASSRRENPNSPLH

v_gene: TRBV5-6
CDR3aa: ASSPDGTGRVYTEAF

v_gene: TRBV19
CDR3aa: ATGGTRGQGPSPLH

v_gene: TRBV5-1
CDR3aa: ASSDPRWVDYNEQF

v_gene: TRBV20-1
CDR3aa: SALGGYGYT

v_gene: TRBV29-1
CDR3aa: SVRAGSGETQY

v_gene: TRBV7-3
CDR3aa: ASSKSGGVYNEQF

v_gene: TRBV19
CDR3aa: ASSDRGVEQGPQH

v_gene: TRBV5-1
CDR3aa: ASSLNRYAYGYT

v_gene: TRBV6-1
CDR3aa: ASSETVADTEAF

v_gene: TRBV7-8
CDR3aa: ASSFEGDGYT

v_gene: TRBV4-1
CDR3aa: ASSPYRSDGNQPQH

v_gene: TRBV5-6
CDR3aa: ASAGARRDPGELF

v_gene: TRBV29-1
CDR3aa: SVVGAWDRSTTEAF

v_gene: TRBV9
CDR3aa: ASRSGGDYGYT

v_gene: TRBV7-2
CDR3aa: ASSLGPRNYGYT

v_gene: TRBV25-1
CDR3aa: ASSESKGAENEQF

v_gene: TRBV20-1
CDR3aa: SAPREGLAF

v_gene: TRBV10-3
CDR3aa: ASSTQGMETYEQY

v_gene: TRBV10-1
CDR3aa: ASSESTATGLNTEAF

v_gene: TRBV10-3
CDR3aa: AISEFYDGGLQETQY

v_gene: TRBV7-2
CDR3aa: ASSLARGQLNQPQH

v_gene: TRBV5-1
CDR3aa: ASSLGDRSNTEAF

v_gene: TRBV6-2/TRBV6-3
CDR3aa: ASSRDNTDTQY

v_gene: TRBV5-3
CDR3aa: ARSLDTGSGEKLF